This T cell receptor (beta chain) was captured in a study of sequential checkpoint blockade in melanoma. J gave up 2 bases and V 8 bases, and 10 bases lay outside the gene matches. Germline V lookup: CDR1 SGHRS, CDR2 YFSETQ. The CDR3 length is 14 residues. The data were produced by immunoSEQ multiplex PCR, yet TCRdb's version contains in-frame clones alone and is incomplete. The sample has approximately 40,000 clones, roughly 90% seen once. Treatment specified: randomized to nivolumab then ipilimumab (arm A) or the reverse (arm B). PBMC sorting kept live CD3+CD8+ cells without CD19 or CD56. The chain couples TRBV5-1 to TRBJ2-7; 7 nucleotides agree with TRBD1. This receptor was taken from a human donor with melanoma. The input for sequencing was CD8+ T cells sorted from blood (inferred from file names), taken from a patient given nivolumab and ipilimumab in sequence. CDR3 nucleotides: TGCGCCAGTAGGACGACAGGGTCCCCCTACGAGCAGTACTTC. Translated: CASRTTGSPYEQYF.